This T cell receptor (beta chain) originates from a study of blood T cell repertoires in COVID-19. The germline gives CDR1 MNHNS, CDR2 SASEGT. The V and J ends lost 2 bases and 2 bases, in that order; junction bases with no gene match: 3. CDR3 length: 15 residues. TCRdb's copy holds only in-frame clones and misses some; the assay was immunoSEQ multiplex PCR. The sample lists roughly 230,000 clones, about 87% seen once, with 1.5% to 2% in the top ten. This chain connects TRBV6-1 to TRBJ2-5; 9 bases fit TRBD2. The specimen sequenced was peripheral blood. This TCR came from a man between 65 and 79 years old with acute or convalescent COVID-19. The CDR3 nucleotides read TGTGCCAGCAGTGAATTAGCGGGAGAACAAGAGACCCAGTACTTC. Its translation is CASSELAGEQETQYF.